This T cell receptor beta chain was retrieved from a study of shared clonotypes between healthy human individuals. Germline lookup yields CDR1 SGHRS and CDR2 YFSETQ. This CDR3 contains 17 residues. Trimming removed 4 bases from V and 6 bases from J; junction bases left unmatched: 14. Profiling relied on immunoSEQ multiplex PCR, and the TCRdb table lists in-frame clones only, not all of them. The sample lists roughly 2 million clones; about 95% were seen once. The sequence derives from a man in his late teens or twenties in good health. The genes are TRBV5-1 and TRBJ2-1; 9 nucleotides align to TRBD1. Sequences were obtained from naive CD4+ T cells sorted from blood. Subset here: CD45RA+ positively selected. The chain's CDR3 is CASSARTGVMESNEQFF. In nucleotides, the CDR3 is TGCGCCAGCAGCGCAAGGACAGGGGTAATGGAGAGCAATGAGCAGTTCTTC. The full variable domain, with the rest looked up from reference TRBV5-1 and TRBJ2-1, is KAGVTQTPRYLIKTRGQQVTLSCSPISGHRSVSWYQQTPGQGLQFLFEYFSETQRNKGNFPGRFSGRQFSNSRSEMNVSTLELGDSALYLCASSARTGVMESNEQFFGPGTRLTVL.